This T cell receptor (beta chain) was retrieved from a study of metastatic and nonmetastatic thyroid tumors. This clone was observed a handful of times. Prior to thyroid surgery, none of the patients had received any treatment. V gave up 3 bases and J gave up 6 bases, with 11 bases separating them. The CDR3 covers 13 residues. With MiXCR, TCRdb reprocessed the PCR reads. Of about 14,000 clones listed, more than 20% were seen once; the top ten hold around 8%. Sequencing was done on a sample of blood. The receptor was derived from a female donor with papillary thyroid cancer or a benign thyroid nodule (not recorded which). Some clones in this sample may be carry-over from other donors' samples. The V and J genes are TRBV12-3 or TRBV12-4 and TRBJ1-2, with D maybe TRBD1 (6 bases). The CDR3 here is CASSLVQGHGYTF. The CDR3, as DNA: TGTGCCAGCAGTTTGGTACAGGGTCATGGCTACACCTTC.